This T cell receptor beta chain derives from a study of CD8+CD57+ T cells in acquired aplastic anemia. In the study overall: Sorting CD4+ and CD8+ cells gave DNA averaging approximately 3 ug.

CDR3 length equals 14 residues. V lost 6 bases, J lost 9 bases, and 15 bases lay in between. For sequencing, patients were chosen who had shown expansion of CD8+CD57+ cells by flow cytometry. Every one of the patients had aplastic anemia (severe, acquired). General study results and limits: Controls and patients did not differ significantly in CD8+ Simpson's diversity. The number of CD8+ CDR3 sequences shared by patients and controls was twenty-nine.

The study profiled TCR beta VDJ and CDR3 using genomic DNA as template. TCRdb reprocessed the reads with MiXCR, giving one entry per CDR3 protein. The sample records approximately 300,000 distinct CDR3 sequences, approximately 57% being singletons. Points on this clonotype: The antigen is not known.

Sequences were obtained from sorted CD4+, CD8+, or CD8+CD57+ T cells (not recorded which) from PBMCs. The V gene is TRBV12-3 or TRBV12-4, the J gene TRBJ1-6; TRBD1 is a possible D gene (6 bases). The TCR originated in a human donor with aplastic anemia. The DNA for the CDR3 is TGTGCCAGCAGGAGGGGGAGTTCTCCTTCACCCCTCCACTTT. This translates into CASRRGSSPSPLHF.